This T cell receptor beta chain was captured in a study of blood T cell repertoires in COVID-19. The repertoire was sequenced with immunoSEQ multiplex PCR; TCRdb's copy has only in-frame clones and lacks some. The table has hundreds of thousands of clones, 85% to 90% seen once. CDR1 is SGHRS and CDR2 is YFSETQ in the germline V gene. CDR3 size: 16 residues. Trimming removed 5 bases at V and 1 base at J, with 13 bases between. The receptor's source is a man aged 18-30 years who had recovered from COVID-19. The genes are TRBV5-1 and TRBJ1-6; D might be TRBD1 (5 bases). Sequencing was carried out using PBMCs or T cells enriched from blood (not recorded which). The CDR3 region is CASRLQQASYNSPLHF. The CDR3 DNA is TGCGCCAGCAGGCTACAACAGGCGTCCTATAATTCACCCCTCCACTTT.